This TCR beta chain was retrieved from a study of cytomegalovirus exposure and HLA in healthy donors. Study summary: Approximately 81% of around 390 genotyped donors fell in the Caucasian-associated ancestry cluster.

With 60 Vbeta and 13 Jbeta primers, the PCR was carried out. TCRdb keeps only in-frame clones here, not all; method: immunoSEQ multiplex PCR. The sample has some 150,000 clones, 55% to 80% seen once. The origin of this receptor is a human donor in good health. The source material was PBMCs.

The CDR3 DNA is TGTGCCAGCAGCTTAGAGGGGGGGAAAGAGACCCAGTACTTC. Its translation: CASSLEGGKETQYF. The chain couples TRBV7-6 to TRBJ2-5; tentative D call: TRBD2 (7 bases). Germline values: CDR1 SGHVS, CDR2 FNYEAQ. This CDR3 region has 14 residues. Trimming stripped 1 base from V and 3 bases from J, with 9 bases between.